What follows are 18 T cell receptor beta chains derived from one specimen sequenced in a study of CD4 T cells in relation to SARS-CoV-2 and coronaviruses. Before the COVID-19 pandemic, during about 2011-2018, CD4+ T cells were taken from unexposed donors. Generated by immunoSEQ multiplex PCR, the TCRdb table keeps only in-frame clones and is missing some. Of about 65,000 clones detected, 85% to 90% appear once; the ten largest clones hold around 1.5%. Material: memory CD4+ T cells from PBMCs. All receptors derive from a human donor in good health.

V and J are TRBV7-2 and TRBJ1-2, with D unclear. Germline CDR1 is SGHTA and CDR2 is FQGNSA. The CDR3 length is 15 residues. Trimming took 1 base from V and 3 from J, leaving 12 bases between them. The CDR3 reads CASSLDPTRDYGYTF. The CDR3, as DNA: TGTGCCAGCAGCTTAGACCCCACACGGGACTATGGCTACACCTTC.

The chain carries TRBV18 and TRBJ2-3, with a possible D match to TRBD1 (5 bases). The CDR3 contains 14 residues. Germline CDR1 is KGHSH and CDR2 is LQKENI. Trimming removed 1 base at V and 0 bases at J, with 5 bases between. The CDR3 coding sequence is TGTGCCAGCTCACCACAGGGGAGCACAGATACGCAGTATTTT. Translated: CASSPQGSTDTQYF.

CDR3 bases: TGTGCCAGCAGTAAATTTAGGGGAGGTACGCAGTATTTT. Translation: CASSKFRGGTQYF. This chain links TRBV28 with TRBJ2-3; D possibly corresponds to TRBD2 (6 bases). Trimming took 5 bases from V and 8 from J, leaving 14 bases between them. Germline V gives CDR1 MDHEN, CDR2 SYDVKM. The CDR3 loop spans 13 amino acids.

The chain recombines TRBV7-9 with TRBJ2-3; possible D gene TRBD1, 6 bases. V was shortened by 1 base and J by 3 bases, with 14 bases between the two germline ends. The V gene's germline CDR1 is SEHNR and CDR2 FQNEAQ (reference sequence). CDR3 length: 16 residues. The CDR3 sequence: CASSLDRVIGTDTQYF. The CDR3 DNA reads as TGTGCCAGCAGCTTAGACAGGGTTATAGGGACAGATACGCAGTATTTT.

The V call is TRBV18, the J call TRBJ2-7; D uncertain. The germline gives CDR1 KGHSH, CDR2 LQKENI. The CDR3 is 13 amino acids. Trimming took off 2 bases at V and 3 bases at J, with 8 bases between the two ends. The DNA of the CDR3 is TGTGCCAGCTCACCAACCGACAACTACGAGCAGTACTTC. It yields the protein CASSPTDNYEQYF.

This clone was observed a handful of times. V usage is TRBV30 and J usage is TRBJ2-5; 8 bases agree with TRBD2. Trimming cost V 1 base and J 4 bases; bases outside gene matches: 5. There are 14 residues in the CDR3. Germline-derived CDR1 and CDR2 are GTSNPN and SVGIG (reference sequence). CDR3 region: CAWSEWAGGETQYF. In DNA form, the CDR3 reads TGTGCCTGGAGTGAATGGGCGGGAGGAGAGACCCAGTACTTC.

As DNA, the CDR3 is TGTGCCAGCAACGAGGGGCAGACCAATCAGCCCCAGCATTTT. Residues: CASNEGQTNQPQHF. This rearrangement joins TRBV6-5 to TRBJ1-5, with TRBD1 as a possible D gene (5 bases). The CDR3 sequence is 14 residues long. Germline CDR1 is MNHEY and CDR2 is SVGAGI. V was pared by 7 bases and J by 3 bases, with 13 bases between.

The genes are TRBV6-1 and TRBJ2-7; 7 bases match TRBD1. The CDR3 sequence is 17 residues long. CDR1 MNHNS and CDR2 SASEGT come from the germline V gene. The V gene end was trimmed by 5 bases and the J gene end by 3 bases; junction bases not matched to a gene: 16. This CDR3 reads CASSKGDSSEGSYEQYF. In nucleotides, the CDR3 is TGTGCCAGCAGTAAAGGGGACAGTAGCGAAGGGAGCTACGAGCAGTACTTC.

The chain has TRBV7-2 and TRBJ1-5; 7 bases align to TRBD1. CDR3 length: 15 amino acids. Unmatched junction bases numbered 13, after V lost 5 bases and J lost 9 bases. Germline CDR1 SGHTA, CDR2 FQGNSA. The CDR3 DNA is TGTGCCAGCAGCACAGGAACAGGGGACGGTCGGCCCCAGCATTTT. It translates to CASSTGTGDGRPQHF.

The chain recombines TRBV27 with TRBJ2-1; weak D call: TRBD1 (5 bases). Germline-derived CDR1 and CDR2 are MNHEY and SMNVEV (reference sequence). The CDR3 is 14 residues long. V was clipped by 2 bases and J by 8 bases, with 13 bases between them. The CDR3: CASSLILGVYEQFF. CDR3 bases: TGTGCCAGCAGTTTAATCCTAGGGGTATATGAGCAGTTCTTC.

This clone has only one observation. V and J are TRBV2 and TRBJ2-3; 10 nucleotides align to TRBD2. The CDR3 runs 14 residues. V shed 10 bases, J shed 5 bases, and the junction held 9 bases outside the gene matches. Germline V lookup: CDR1 SNHLY, CDR2 FYNNEI. The CDR3 sequence is CATESGGALDTQYF. The CDR3, as DNA: TGTGCCACCGAGAGCGGGGGGGCCTTAGATACGCAGTATTTT.

The V gene is TRBV7-7, the J gene TRBJ2-5, with D perhaps being TRBD1 or TRBD2 (5 bases each). The CDR3 loop spans 14 amino acids. CDR1 SSHAT and CDR2 FNYEAQ come from the germline V gene (reference sequence). Trimming removed 5 bases at V and 4 bases at J, with 14 bases between. The CDR3 nucleotides read TGTGCCAGCAGCGCCGGTGGGGCGGGAGAGACCCAGTACTTC. As protein: CASSAGGAGETQYF.

The chain has TRBV29-1 and TRBJ2-7, with D perhaps matching TRBD2 (5 bases). Germline CDR1 is SQVTM and CDR2 is ANQGSEA. This CDR3 contains 15 residues. The V and J ends lost 1 base and 5 bases respectively, with 18 bases between them. The CDR3 sequence: CSVEVPKVASHEQYF. In DNA, the CDR3 is TGCAGCGTTGAAGTCCCCAAGGTAGCGTCCCACGAGCAGTACTTC.

The chain couples TRBV5-4 to TRBJ2-7; D remains ambiguous. Trimming shortened V by 1 base and J by 2 bases, and 10 bases separated the two germline ends. The CDR3 covers 14 residues. CDR1 and CDR2 (germline): SGHNT, YYREEE (reference sequence). CDR3 sequence: CASSLQLPPYEQYF. The CDR3 DNA reads as TGTGCCAGCAGCTTGCAGTTACCCCCCTACGAGCAGTACTTC. The full variable domain, with the rest looked up from reference TRBV5-4 and TRBJ2-7, is ETGVTQSPTHLIKTRGQQVTLRCSSQSGHNTVSWYQQALGQGPQFIFQYYREEENGRGNFPPRFSGLQFPNYSSELNVNALELDDSALYLCASSLQLPPYEQYFGPGTRLTVT.

The rearrangement links TRBV3-1 (or the pseudogene TRBV3-2) to TRBJ2-3, with TRBD2 matching over 11 bases. The CDR3 loop spans 16 amino acids. J lost 6 bases, V lost 0 bases, and 5 bases had no gene match. From germline, CDR1 is LGHDT and CDR2 YNNKEL (reference sequence). The CDR3 coding sequence is TGTGCCAGCAGCCAAGATCCTAGCGGGGGGTGGGATACGCAGTATTTT. It encodes CASSQDPSGGWDTQYF.

V and J are TRBV9 and TRBJ1-3, with a possible D match to TRBD1 (6 bases). Trimming shortened V by 0 bases and J by 6 bases, and 16 bases separated the two germline ends. Looked up from germline, CDR1 is SGDLS and CDR2 is YYNGEE. The CDR3 totals 16 residues. CDR3 coding DNA: TGTGCCAGCAGCGTAGGAGCAGGGGTTAATGAAAACACCATATATTTT. This encodes CASSVGAGVNENTIYF.

This rearrangement joins TRBV20-1 to TRBJ2-5, with D perhaps matching TRBD2 (5 bases). Trimming removed 3 bases at V and 6 bases at J, with 8 bases between. The CDR3 has 11 amino acids. Germline CDR1 DFQATT, CDR2 SNEGSKA (reference sequence). The CDR3 loop is CSARDSKTQYF. The CDR3 region has the DNA TGCAGTGCTAGGGACTCGAAGACCCAGTACTTC.

The V call is TRBV7-9, the J call TRBJ2-7; 11 positions match TRBD2. V trimming: 4 bases; J trimming: 5 bases; junction bases outside the gene matches: 13. The germline CDR1 and CDR2 sequences are SEHNR and FQNEAQ (reference sequence). The CDR3 length is 17 residues. The CDR3 region has the DNA TGTGCCAGCAGCTCCGAGAAGACCCCGGGACTAGCGGACGAGCAGTACTTC. Residues: CASSSEKTPGLADEQYF.